Listed below are T cell receptor beta chains from one sample, sequenced in a study of T cell responses to AZD1222 COVID-19 vaccine. Produced via immunoSEQ multiplex PCR; TCRdb's table is partial and in-frame only. The data contain 120,000 to 150,000 clones, more than 75% of them singletons. This material consisted of peripheral blood, taken 28 days after the second AZD1222 dose. These receptors were obtained from an adult who received the AZD1222 COVID-19 vaccine. The CDR3 runs from the conserved cysteine through the conserved F or W. D genes are given only for firm matches. Rows give clone size only sometimes, using once, few, many, or a class for an expanded clone.

D gene: .
V gene: TRBV11-1
J gene: TRBJ2-7
clone size: .
CDR3 DNA: TGTGCCAGCAGCTCGACAGCCTACGAGCAGTACTTC
CDR3 protein: CASSSTAYEQYF

D gene: .
V gene: TRBV6-5
J gene: TRBJ1-2
clone size: .
CDR3 DNA: TGTGCCAGCAGCCTCGACGGATATGGCTACACCTTC
CDR3 protein: CASSLDGYGYTF

D gene: .
V gene: TRBV27
J gene: TRBJ1-3
clone size: .
CDR3 DNA: TGTGCCAGCGGAAGGACAGTCTCTGGAAACACCATATATTTT
CDR3 protein: CASGRTVSGNTIYF

D gene: .
V gene: TRBV21-1
J gene: TRBJ1-4
clone size: .
CDR3 DNA: TGTGCCAGCAGCAAACCGGGACAGCACCTACAAAAACTGTTTTTT
CDR3 protein: CASSKPGQHLQKLFF

D gene: TRBD1
V gene: TRBV19
J gene: TRBJ2-5
clone size: .
CDR3 DNA: TGTGCCAGTAGTAAGGGACAGGCGACACTAGAGACCCAGTACTTC
CDR3 protein: CASSKGQATLETQYF

D gene: .
V gene: TRBV5-1
J gene: TRBJ2-3
clone size: .
CDR3 DNA: TGCGCCAGCAGCTTGGCCGGCACCCGCGGAGATACGCAGTATTTT
CDR3 protein: CASSLAGTRGDTQYF

D gene: .
V gene: TRBV4-2
J gene: TRBJ2-1
clone size: few
CDR3 DNA: TGTGCCAGCAGCCAAGCTAAAGTGAATGAGCAGTTCTTC
CDR3 protein: CASSQAKVNEQFF

D gene: .
V gene: TRBV11-1
J gene: TRBJ1-1
clone size: few
CDR3 DNA: TGTGCCAGCAGCCGCAGGGGAAGGAACACTGAAGCTTTCTTT
CDR3 protein: CASSRRGRNTEAFF

D gene: TRBD1
V gene: TRBV9
J gene: TRBJ1-2
clone size: .
CDR3 DNA: TGTGCCAGCAGCGTAGCAGGGGGCTCTTCTGACTACACCTTC
CDR3 protein: CASSVAGGSSDYTF

D gene: .
V gene: TRBV28
J gene: TRBJ2-7
clone size: .
CDR3 DNA: TGTGCCAGCAGTTTACCGAGGGACCTTACCTACGAGCAGTACTTC
CDR3 protein: CASSLPRDLTYEQYF

D gene: .
V gene: TRBV9
J gene: TRBJ1-4
clone size: .
CDR3 DNA: TGTGCCAGCAGCGTAGATGGGGGGAACCGCGCACGGGATGAAAAACTGTTTTTT
CDR3 protein: CASSVDGGNRARDEKLFF

D gene: .
V gene: TRBV28
J gene: TRBJ1-4
clone size: .
CDR3 DNA: TGTGCCAGCAGTTTACTGACAACTAGAAATGAAAAACTGTTTTTT
CDR3 protein: CASSLLTTRNEKLFF

D gene: TRBD2
V gene: TRBV30
J gene: TRBJ2-5
clone size: .
CDR3 DNA: TGTGCCTGGACCCCCATAGCGGGAGCGCAAGAGACCCAGTACTTC
CDR3 protein: CAWTPIAGAQETQYF

D gene: TRBD2
V gene: TRBV5-1
J gene: TRBJ2-1
clone size: .
CDR3 DNA: TGCGCCAGCAGCCCCGAAGCGGGGGGGGCCTACAATGAGCAGTTCTTC
CDR3 protein: CASSPEAGGAYNEQFF

D gene: .
V gene: TRBV12-3/TRBV12-4
J gene: TRBJ2-7
clone size: .
CDR3 DNA: TGTGCCAGCAGGAGGGACTCCGCCCGAGAGCAGTACTTC
CDR3 protein: CASRRDSAREQYF